Each of the 29 T cell receptor beta chains below was sequenced from the same sample in a study of blood T cell repertoires in COVID-19. TCRdb keeps only in-frame clones here, not all; method: immunoSEQ multiplex PCR. Here the sample spans some 57,000 clones, over 75% being singletons. Sequencing was performed on peripheral blood. These receptors were obtained from a human donor in a cohort sampled during active COVID-19.

The genes are TRBV7-2 and TRBJ2-3; 13 bases map to TRBD2. The CDR3 extends over 15 amino acids. From germline, CDR1 is SGHTA and CDR2 FQGNSA. V lost 11 bases to trimming and J lost 6 bases; unmatched junction nucleotides: 11. CDR3 sequence (DNA): TGTGCCGGGAAGGGACTAGCGGGGTCCCGGGATACGCAGTATTTT. This translates into CAGKGLAGSRDTQYF.

V usage is TRBV9 and J usage is TRBJ1-1; 7 bases align to TRBD1. The CDR3 runs 13 residues. Germline CDR1 and CDR2: SGDLS and YYNGEE. With V trimmed by 0 bases and J by 5 bases, 1 base remained unmatched. The CDR3: CASSVGTGTEAFF. The CDR3 coding sequence is TGTGCCAGCAGCGTAGGGACAGGAACTGAAGCTTTCTTT.

This clone was detected once. The chain couples TRBV11-2 to TRBJ2-7; TRBD2 might be the D (6 bases). Per the germline V gene, CDR1 is SGHAT and CDR2 is FQNNGV. Trimming cost V 6 bases and J 5 bases, with 17 bases left between them. This CDR3 spans 14 amino acids. The CDR3 here is CASRPPGLTNEQYF. The CDR3 nucleotides read TGTGCCAGCAGGCCCCCGGGACTCACCAACGAGCAGTACTTC.

The chain has TRBV9 and TRBJ2-2; 9 bases map to TRBD2. The CDR3 is 17 amino acids. After removal of 0 bases from V and 4 bases from J, the junction contained 7 bases not matched to a gene. Germline V gene lookup returns CDR1 SGDLS and CDR2 YYNGEE. The CDR3 region is CASSVATSGRGTGELFF. The CDR3 DNA sequence: TGTGCCAGCAGCGTAGCAACTAGCGGGCGAGGCACCGGGGAGCTGTTTTTT.

V usage is TRBV4-3 and J usage is TRBJ2-2; D gene unclear. The CDR3 has 14 residues. In germline, CDR1 is LGHNA, CDR2 YSLEER. V dropped 1 base and J dropped 8 bases, with 11 bases sitting between them. CDR3 loop: CASSQGLLSGELFF. The CDR3 DNA reads as TGCGCCAGCAGCCAAGGTCTATTGTCGGGGGAGCTGTTTTTT.

V is TRBV9 and J is TRBJ1-2, with D maybe TRBD1 (5 bases). CDR1 SGDLS and CDR2 YYNGEE come from the germline V gene. The V and J ends lost 0 bases and 4 bases respectively, with 10 bases between them. The CDR3 totals 14 residues. The CDR3 here is CASSVAGGTYGYTF. As DNA, the CDR3 is TGTGCCAGCAGCGTAGCCGGGGGGACCTATGGCTACACCTTC.

The chain joins TRBV6-6 to TRBJ2-3; 8 bases align to TRBD2. Germline V CDR1 and CDR2: MNHNY, SVGAGI (reference sequence). The junction had 3 bases not matched to a gene; V was cut back by 6 bases and J by 4 bases. The CDR3 extends over 13 amino acids. CDR3 amino acids: CASSPGGADTQYF. CDR3 sequence (DNA): TGTGCCAGCAGCCCCGGGGGGGCAGATACGCAGTATTTT.

The chain links TRBV5-6 to TRBJ2-7; 8 nucleotides agree with TRBD2. Per the germline V gene, CDR1 is SGHDT and CDR2 is YYEEEE. The CDR3 has 14 amino acids. V lost 5 bases and J lost 4; bases outside the gene matches: 8. CDR3 region: CASRASGSSYEQYF. In DNA, the CDR3 is TGTGCCAGCAGGGCAAGCGGGAGCTCGTACGAGCAGTACTTC.

J is TRBJ2-7 and V is TRBV28; 9 bases align to TRBD1. CDR1 is MDHEN and CDR2 is SYDVKM in the germline V gene. The CDR3 spans 12 residues. The CDR3 loop reads CSSRDREYEQYF. As DNA, the CDR3 is TGTAGCTCCAGGGACAGGGAGTACGAGCAGTACTTC.

The chain carries TRBV4-1 and TRBJ1-4; 8 nucleotides align to TRBD1. Germline CDR1 reads MGHRA; CDR2 reads YSYEKL. V lost 3 bases, J lost 7 bases, and 4 bases stayed unmatched. CDR3 length: 14 amino acids. The CDR3 coding sequence is TGCGCCAGCAGCCATCAGGGGGCGCTTGAAAAACTGTTTTTT. Protein product: CASSHQGALEKLFF.

To note about this clone: Other nucleotide sequences in the sample specify the same CDR3. This chain connects TRBV2 to TRBJ1-6; 9 nucleotides agree with TRBD1. This CDR3 has 16 residues. The V and J ends lost 6 bases and 6 bases, in that order; junction bases with no gene match: 9. The germline V gene encodes CDR1 SNHLY and CDR2 FYNNEI. The CDR3 sequence: CASRAGQGSVNSPLHF. The CDR3 DNA is TGTGCCAGCAGGGCTGGACAGGGGAGTGTTAATTCACCCCTCCACTTT.

The chain carries TRBV28 and TRBJ2-3; 8 positions match TRBD2. The length of the CDR3 is 14 residues. V was pared by 6 bases and J by 4 bases, with 6 bases of the junction left unmatched. The germline V gene encodes CDR1 MDHEN and CDR2 SYDVKM. The CDR3 DNA reads as TGTGCCAGCAGGAGGACTAGCCTCCCAGATACGCAGTATTTT. It specifies CASRRTSLPDTQYF.

The chain employs TRBV5-1 and TRBJ2-1, with 8 positions matching TRBD2. The V gene's germline CDR1 is SGHRS and CDR2 YFSETQ. Trimming at V came to 4 bases and at J to 3 bases, leaving 6 bases not matched to a gene. The CDR3 is 15 amino acids. CDR3 region: CASSEREQGYNEQFF. The CDR3 DNA is TGCGCCAGCAGCGAGCGGGAGCAGGGCTACAATGAGCAGTTCTTC.

The chain uses TRBV5-4 and TRBJ2-3; tentatively, D is TRBD1 (6 bases). V was shortened by 4 bases and J by 2 bases, with 14 bases between the two germline ends. The CDR3 is 15 amino acids. Germline-derived CDR1 and CDR2 are SGHNT and YYREEE (reference sequence). For the CDR3, the DNA is TGTGCCAGCAGCCCCCCGACAGGCTCCACAGATACGCAGTATTTT. Its protein is CASSPPTGSTDTQYF.

The chain is built from TRBV5-6 and TRBJ1-5; no reliable D call. V lost 0 bases, J lost 4 bases, and 5 bases lay in between. The CDR3 consists of 13 residues. Looked up from germline, CDR1 is SGHDT and CDR2 is YYEEEE. CDR3 nucleotides: TGTGCCAGCAGCTTGGGGCAGAATCAGCCCCAGCATTTT. It encodes CASSLGQNQPQHF.

J is TRBJ1-1 and V is TRBV5-1; the D is unclear. The germline V gene has CDR1 SGHRS and CDR2 YFSETQ. V dropped 0 bases and J dropped 1 base, with 10 bases sitting between them. This CDR3 contains 15 residues. CDR3 sequence: CASSLGSGANTEAFF. CDR3 nucleotide sequence: TGCGCCAGCAGCTTGGGATCGGGAGCGAACACTGAAGCTTTCTTT. Combining the CDR3 with reference TRBV5-1 and TRBJ1-1 gives the whole variable domain KAGVTQTPRYLIKTRGQQVTLSCSPISGHRSVSWYQQTPGQGLQFLFEYFSETQRNKGNFPGRFSGRQFSNSRSEMNVSTLELGDSALYLCASSLGSGANTEAFFGQGTRLTVV.

The V call is TRBV28, the J call TRBJ1-5; 11 bases are a match to TRBD1. The CDR3 has 15 residues. Trimming removed 7 bases from V and 6 bases from J; junction bases left unmatched: 8. From germline, CDR1 is MDHEN and CDR2 SYDVKM. The CDR3 sequence: CASTYGTGGLQPQHF. The CDR3 bases are TGTGCCAGCACCTATGGGACAGGGGGACTTCAGCCCCAGCATTTT.

This chain joins TRBV3-1 (or the pseudogene TRBV3-2) and TRBJ2-7, with TRBD1 identical over 8 bases. Trimming at V came to 5 bases and at J to 0 bases, leaving 6 bases not matched to a gene. Germline V gene lookup returns CDR1 LGHDT and CDR2 YNNKEL (reference sequence). The CDR3 totals 15 residues. CDR3 nucleotides: TGTGCCAGCAGCTCCGGACAGGGAAGCTCCTACGAGCAGTACTTC. It yields the protein CASSSGQGSSYEQYF.

This clone occurred a few times. The V gene is TRBV6-5, the J gene TRBJ1-6, with no clear D. The CDR3 covers 16 residues. CDR1 MNHEY and CDR2 SVGAGI come from the germline V gene. The ends were cut back, 2 bases at V and 16 bases at J, with 24 bases in the middle. CDR3 nucleotides: TGTGCCAGCAGTTACCCGATTCTAAACGGCCCGGGGAAGCTCCACTTT. It translates to CASSYPILNGPGKLHF.

The chain joins TRBV28 to TRBJ1-1, with D possibly matching TRBD1 (6 bases). The germline V gene encodes CDR1 MDHEN and CDR2 SYDVKM. The V gene lost 3 bases and the J gene lost 2 bases, with 19 bases spanning the gap. CDR3 length: 17 residues. The CDR3 region is CASSFSRGARVNTEAFF. In nucleotides, the CDR3 is TGTGCCAGCAGTTTTAGCCGGGGGGCGAGAGTTAACACTGAAGCTTTCTTT. The complete variable domain, with remaining parts taken from reference TRBV28 and TRBJ1-1, reads DVKVTQSSRYLVKRTGEKVFLECVQDMDHENMFWYRQDPGLGLRLIYFSYDVKMKEKGDIPEGYSVSREKKERFSLILESASTNQTSMYLCASSFSRGARVNTEAFFGQGTRLTVV.

CDR3 sequence (DNA): TGTGCCAGCAGCTTCGACAGTACGTATCAGCCCCAGCATTTT. Its translation is CASSFDSTYQPQHF. The V gene is TRBV2, the J gene TRBJ1-5; TRBD1 is a possible D gene (5 bases). This CDR3 is built from 14 residues. Trimming took off 6 bases at V and 5 bases at J, with 14 bases between the two ends. Germline lookup yields CDR1 SNHLY and CDR2 FYNNEI.

The rearrangement links TRBV5-4 to TRBJ2-7; 11 positions agree with TRBD2. Germline lookup yields CDR1 SGHNT and CDR2 YYREEE (reference sequence). The CDR3 has 15 amino acids. V was clipped by 0 bases and J by 5 bases; unmatched bases: 4. CDR3 nucleotides: TGTGCCAGCAGCTTGGGCACTAGCGGGAGCAACGAGCAGTACTTC. This sequence encodes CASSLGTSGSNEQYF.

CDR3 sequence: CASSFEASGVPGELFF. The CDR3 DNA sequence: TGTGCCAGCAGTTTTGAAGCTTCAGGGGTGCCCGGGGAGCTGTTTTTT. The chain couples TRBV27 to TRBJ2-2; D might be TRBD1 (6 bases). V was clipped by 3 bases and J by 6 bases, with 17 bases between them. CDR3 length: 16 residues. From germline, CDR1 is MNHEY and CDR2 SMNVEV (reference sequence).

This clone was detected only a few times. The V and J genes are TRBV4-3 and TRBJ2-7, with a tentative D call TRBD2 (6 bases). In germline, CDR1 is LGHNA, CDR2 YSLEER. V was clipped by 1 base and J by 4 bases, with 14 bases between them. The CDR3 sequence is 15 residues long. The CDR3 region is CASSQGMQGGYEQYF. The CDR3 DNA reads TGCGCCAGCAGCCAAGGGATGCAGGGAGGATACGAGCAGTACTTC.

V gene TRBV18 combines with J gene TRBJ2-5; TRBD2 matches 8 bases. The CDR3 has 14 amino acids. Germline V gene sequence: CDR1 KGHSH, CDR2 LQKENI. J gave up 5 bases and V 3 bases, and 5 bases lay outside the gene matches. The DNA for the CDR3 is TGTGCCAGCTCACCCGGGACTAGGCTGGAGACCCAGTACTTC. Translated, it gives CASSPGTRLETQYF.

The chain couples TRBV7-9 to TRBJ1-5; TRBD1 matches 11 bases. Germline CDR1 and CDR2: SEHNR and FQNEAQ (reference sequence). Trimming at V came to 3 bases and at J to 8 bases, leaving 6 bases not matched to a gene. CDR3 length: 15 amino acids. In DNA form, the CDR3 reads TGTGCCAGCAGCTTCGGGACAGGGGGTTCGGAGCCCCAGCATTTT. Translating it yields CASSFGTGGSEPQHF.

The chain recombines TRBV7-3 with TRBJ2-1; 9 bases fit TRBD1. Germline CDR1 and CDR2: SGHTA and FQGTGA. The CDR3 has 14 amino acids. J was trimmed by 9 bases and V by 5 bases; bases with no gene match: 8. The CDR3 here is CASSQGTGRAEQFF. For the CDR3, the DNA is TGTGCCAGCAGCCAGGGGACAGGGAGGGCTGAGCAGTTCTTC.

In its sample, this clone was seen once. This sequence joins TRBV27 and TRBJ1-5; maybe TRBD1 (5 bases). V lost 6 bases to trimming and J lost 0 bases, with 9 bases between them. Per the germline V gene, CDR1 is MNHEY and CDR2 is SMNVEV (reference sequence). The CDR3 is made up of 14 amino acids. The CDR3 is CASSRQTSNQPQHF. CDR3 bases: TGTGCCAGCAGCCGACAGACTAGCAATCAGCCCCAGCATTTT.

The chain uses TRBV9 and TRBJ2-3, with TRBD2 as a possible D gene (6 bases). Germline CDR1 is SGDLS and CDR2 is YYNGEE. This CDR3 is built from 15 residues. V was trimmed by 1 base and J by 1 base, leaving 10 bases between them. The CDR3 loop is CASSVTIAGTDTQYF. DNA of the CDR3: TGTGCCAGCAGCGTAACCATAGCGGGCACAGATACGCAGTATTTT. Combining the CDR3 with reference TRBV9 and TRBJ2-3 gives the whole variable domain DSGVTQTPKHLITATGQRVTLRCSPRSGDLSVYWYQQSLDQGLQFLIQYYNGEERAKGNILERFSAQQFPDLHSELNLSSLELGDSALYFCASSVTIAGTDTQYFGPGTRLTVL.